The clone carrying this T cell receptor beta chain was counted ten times or more. The sample originates from a study of memory CD4+ T cells and cytomegalovirus serostatus. The CDR3 covers 13 residues. Germline V gives CDR1 MDHEN, CDR2 SYDVKM. V gave up 5 bases and J gave up 8 bases, with 15 bases separating them. Single viable CD3+CD4+CD8-CD45RO+ cells were sorted as the memory CD4+ T cells. Using immunoSEQ multiplex PCR, the repertoire was profiled, and TCRdb retains in-frame clones only, with some absent. The table lists 35,000 to 55,000 clones, approximately 82% of them singletons, with about 1.9% in the top ten.

Sequences were obtained from memory CD4+ T cells from blood. This receptor was obtained from an adult in good health and CMV-seronegative. V is TRBV28 and J is TRBJ1-2; the D is unclear. In DNA, the CDR3 is TGTGCCAGCAGTCCCTCGGGGAGCTGGGGCTACACCTTC. Translated, it gives CASSPSGSWGYTF.